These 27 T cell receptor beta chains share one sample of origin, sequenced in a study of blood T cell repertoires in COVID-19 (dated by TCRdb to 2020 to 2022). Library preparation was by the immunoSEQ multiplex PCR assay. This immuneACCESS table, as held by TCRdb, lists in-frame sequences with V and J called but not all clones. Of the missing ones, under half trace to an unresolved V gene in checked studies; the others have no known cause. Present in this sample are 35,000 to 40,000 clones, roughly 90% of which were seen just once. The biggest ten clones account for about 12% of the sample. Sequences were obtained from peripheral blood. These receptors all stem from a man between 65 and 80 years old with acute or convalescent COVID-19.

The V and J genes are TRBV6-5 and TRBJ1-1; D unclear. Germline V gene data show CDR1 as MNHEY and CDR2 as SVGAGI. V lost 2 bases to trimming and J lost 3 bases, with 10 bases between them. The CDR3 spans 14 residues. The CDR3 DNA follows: TGTGCCAGCAGTTACACTTACCGGGACACTGAAGCTTTCTTT. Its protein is CASSYTYRDTEAFF.

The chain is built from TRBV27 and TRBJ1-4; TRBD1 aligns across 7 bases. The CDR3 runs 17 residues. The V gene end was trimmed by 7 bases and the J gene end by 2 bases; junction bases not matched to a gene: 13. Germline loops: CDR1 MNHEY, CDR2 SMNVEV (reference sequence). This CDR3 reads CASTRTGSVPTNEKLFF. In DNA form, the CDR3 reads TGTGCCAGCACAAGGACAGGCTCCGTCCCTACTAATGAAAAACTGTTTTTT.

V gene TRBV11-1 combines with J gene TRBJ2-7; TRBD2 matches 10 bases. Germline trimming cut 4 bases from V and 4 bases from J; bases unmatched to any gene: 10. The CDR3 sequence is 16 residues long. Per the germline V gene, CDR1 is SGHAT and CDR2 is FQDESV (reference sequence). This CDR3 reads CASSSSSGSGSYEQYF. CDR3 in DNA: TGTGCCAGCAGCTCTTCTAGCGGGAGCGGGAGTTACGAGCAGTACTTC.

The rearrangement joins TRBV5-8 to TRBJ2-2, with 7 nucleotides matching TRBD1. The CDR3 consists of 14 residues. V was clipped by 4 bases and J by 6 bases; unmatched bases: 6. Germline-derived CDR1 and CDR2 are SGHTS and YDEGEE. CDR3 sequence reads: CASSMGQYSGELFF. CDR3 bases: TGTGCCAGCAGCATGGGACAGTACTCCGGGGAGCTGTTTTTT.

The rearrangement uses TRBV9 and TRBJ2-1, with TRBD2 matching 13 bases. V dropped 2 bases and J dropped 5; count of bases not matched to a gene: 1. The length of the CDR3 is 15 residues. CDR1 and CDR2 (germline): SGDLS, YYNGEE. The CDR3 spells CASSVGTSGDNEQFF. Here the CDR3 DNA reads TGTGCCAGCAGCGTGGGGACTAGCGGGGACAATGAGCAGTTCTTC.

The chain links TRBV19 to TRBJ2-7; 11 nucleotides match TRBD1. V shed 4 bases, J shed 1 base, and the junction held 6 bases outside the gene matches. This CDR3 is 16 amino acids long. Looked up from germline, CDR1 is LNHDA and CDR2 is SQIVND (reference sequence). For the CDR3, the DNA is TGTGCCAGTAGTAGAGGACAGGGGGCCCTATCCTACGAGCAGTACTTC. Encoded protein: CASSRGQGALSYEQYF.

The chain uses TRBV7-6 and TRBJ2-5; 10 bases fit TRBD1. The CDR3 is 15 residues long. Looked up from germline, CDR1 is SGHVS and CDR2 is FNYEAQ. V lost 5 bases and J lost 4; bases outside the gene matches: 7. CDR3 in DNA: TGTGCCAGCAGCCCGCGACAGGGGGCCGGAGAGACCCAGTACTTC. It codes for CASSPRQGAGETQYF.

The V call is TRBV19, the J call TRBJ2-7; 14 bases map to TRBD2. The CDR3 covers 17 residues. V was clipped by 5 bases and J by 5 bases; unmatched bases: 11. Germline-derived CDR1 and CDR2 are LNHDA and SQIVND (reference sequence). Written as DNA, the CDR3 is TGTGCCAGTAGTCCCAGGACTAGCGGGAGGCCTCCCGACGAGCAGTACTTC. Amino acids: CASSPRTSGRPPDEQYF. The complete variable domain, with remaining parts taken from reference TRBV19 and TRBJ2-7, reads DGGITQSPKYLFRKEGQNVTLSCEQNLNHDAMYWYRQDPGQGLRLIYYSQIVNDFQKGDIAEGYSVSREKKESFPLTVTSAQKNPTAFYLCASSPRTSGRPPDEQYFGPGTRLTVT.

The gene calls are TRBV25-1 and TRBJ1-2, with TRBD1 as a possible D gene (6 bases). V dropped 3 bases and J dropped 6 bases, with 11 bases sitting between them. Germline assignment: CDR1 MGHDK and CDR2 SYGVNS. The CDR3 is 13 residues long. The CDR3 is CASSDWSGDGYTF. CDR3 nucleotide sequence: TGTGCCAGCAGTGATTGGTCAGGGGATGGCTACACCTTC.

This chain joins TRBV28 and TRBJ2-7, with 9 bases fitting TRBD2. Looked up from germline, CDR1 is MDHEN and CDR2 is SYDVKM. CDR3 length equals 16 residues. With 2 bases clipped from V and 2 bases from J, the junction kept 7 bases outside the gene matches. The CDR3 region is CASSLAGGPSPYEQYF. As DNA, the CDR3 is TGTGCCAGCAGTTTAGCGGGAGGGCCCTCTCCCTACGAGCAGTACTTC.

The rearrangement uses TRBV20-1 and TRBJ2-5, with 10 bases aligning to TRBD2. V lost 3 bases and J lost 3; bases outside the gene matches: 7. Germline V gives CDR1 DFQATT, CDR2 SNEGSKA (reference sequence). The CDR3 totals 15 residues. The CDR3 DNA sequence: TGCAGTGCTAGTGAAGCGGGAGGGGGGGAAGAGACCCAGTACTTC. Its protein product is CSASEAGGGEETQYF.

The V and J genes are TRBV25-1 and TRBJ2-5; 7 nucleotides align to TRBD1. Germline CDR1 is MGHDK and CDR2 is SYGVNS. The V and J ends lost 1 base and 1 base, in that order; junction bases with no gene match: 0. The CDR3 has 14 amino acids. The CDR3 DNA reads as TGTGCCAGCAGTGAATCAGGGGGCCAAGAGACCCAGTACTTC. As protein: CASSESGGQETQYF.

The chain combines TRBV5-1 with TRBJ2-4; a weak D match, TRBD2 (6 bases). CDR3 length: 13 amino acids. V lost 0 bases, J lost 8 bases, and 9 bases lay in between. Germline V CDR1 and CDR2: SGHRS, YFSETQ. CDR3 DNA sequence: TGCGCCAGCAGCTTGGGAGGGGAGGACATTCAGTACTTC. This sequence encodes CASSLGGEDIQYF.

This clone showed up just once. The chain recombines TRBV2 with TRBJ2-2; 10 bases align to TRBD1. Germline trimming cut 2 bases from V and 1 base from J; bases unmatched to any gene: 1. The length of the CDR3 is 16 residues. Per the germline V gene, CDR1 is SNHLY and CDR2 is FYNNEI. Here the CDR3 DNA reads TGTGCCAGCAGTGAATGGGACAGGGGGAACACCGGGGAGCTGTTTTTT. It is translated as CASSEWDRGNTGELFF.

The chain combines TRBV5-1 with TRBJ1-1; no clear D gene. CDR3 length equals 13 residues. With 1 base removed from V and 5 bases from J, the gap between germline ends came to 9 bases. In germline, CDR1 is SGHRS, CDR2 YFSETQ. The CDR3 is CASSLIGGTEAFF. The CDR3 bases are TGCGCCAGCAGCTTGATTGGCGGAACTGAAGCTTTCTTT. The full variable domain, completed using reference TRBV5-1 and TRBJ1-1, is KAGVTQTPRYLIKTRGQQVTLSCSPISGHRSVSWYQQTPGQGLQFLFEYFSETQRNKGNFPGRFSGRQFSNSRSEMNVSTLELGDSALYLCASSLIGGTEAFFGQGTRLTVV.

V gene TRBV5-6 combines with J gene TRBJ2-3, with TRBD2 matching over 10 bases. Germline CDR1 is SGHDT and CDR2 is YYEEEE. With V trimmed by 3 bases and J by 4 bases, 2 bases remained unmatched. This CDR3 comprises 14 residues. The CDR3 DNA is TGTGCCAGCAGCTCTAGCGGGAGTGCAGATACGCAGTATTTT. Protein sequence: CASSSSGSADTQYF.

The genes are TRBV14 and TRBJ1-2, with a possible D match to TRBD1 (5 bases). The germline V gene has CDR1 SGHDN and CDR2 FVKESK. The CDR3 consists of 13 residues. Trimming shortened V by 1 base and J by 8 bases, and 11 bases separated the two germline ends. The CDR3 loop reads CASSQGLGAGYTF. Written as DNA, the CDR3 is TGTGCCAGCAGCCAAGGCCTAGGGGCCGGCTACACCTTC.

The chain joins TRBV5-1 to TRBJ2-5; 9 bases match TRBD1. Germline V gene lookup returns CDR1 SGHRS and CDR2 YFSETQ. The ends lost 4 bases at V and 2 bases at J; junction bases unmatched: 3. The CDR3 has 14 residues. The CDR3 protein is CASSTGQGQETQYF. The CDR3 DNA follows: TGCGCCAGCAGCACAGGACAGGGGCAAGAGACCCAGTACTTC.

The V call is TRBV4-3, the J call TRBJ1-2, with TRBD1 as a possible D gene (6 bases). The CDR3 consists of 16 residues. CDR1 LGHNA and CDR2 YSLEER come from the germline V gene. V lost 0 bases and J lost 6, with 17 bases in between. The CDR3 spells CASSQDRAGGRDGYTF. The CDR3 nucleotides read TGCGCCAGCAGCCAAGATCGAGCGGGGGGCAGGGATGGCTACACCTTC.

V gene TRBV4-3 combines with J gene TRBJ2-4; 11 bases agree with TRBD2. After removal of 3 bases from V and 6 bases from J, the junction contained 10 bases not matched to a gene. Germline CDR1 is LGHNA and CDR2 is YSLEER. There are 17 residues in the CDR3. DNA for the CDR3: TGCGCCAGCAGCCAGAATAGCGGGAGGGCCGTCACAAACATTCAGTACTTC. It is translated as CASSQNSGRAVTNIQYF.

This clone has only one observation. This CDR3 reads CASSPPGSTEAFF. The CDR3 nucleotides read TGTGCCAGCTCACCACCGGGCTCCACTGAAGCTTTCTTT. The chain couples TRBV18 to TRBJ1-1; no definite D call. V lost 0 bases and J 4 bases, leaving 6 bases between the germline ends. Germline CDR1 and CDR2: KGHSH and LQKENI. The CDR3 totals 13 residues.

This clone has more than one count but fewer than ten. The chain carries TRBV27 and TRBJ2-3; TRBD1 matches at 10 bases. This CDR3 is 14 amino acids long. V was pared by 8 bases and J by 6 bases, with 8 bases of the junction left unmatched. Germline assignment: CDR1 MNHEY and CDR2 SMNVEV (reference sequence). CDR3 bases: TGTGCCAGCGGGACAGGGGAGGCTAGGGATACGCAGTATTTT. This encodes CASGTGEARDTQYF.

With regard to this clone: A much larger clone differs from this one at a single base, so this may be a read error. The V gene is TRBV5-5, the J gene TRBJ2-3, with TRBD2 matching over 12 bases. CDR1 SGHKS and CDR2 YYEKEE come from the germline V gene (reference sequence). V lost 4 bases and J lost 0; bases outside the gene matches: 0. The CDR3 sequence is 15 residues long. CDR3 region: CASSGTSGSTDTQYF. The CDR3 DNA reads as TGTGCCAGCAGCGGGACTAGCGGGAGCACAGATACGCAGTATTTT.

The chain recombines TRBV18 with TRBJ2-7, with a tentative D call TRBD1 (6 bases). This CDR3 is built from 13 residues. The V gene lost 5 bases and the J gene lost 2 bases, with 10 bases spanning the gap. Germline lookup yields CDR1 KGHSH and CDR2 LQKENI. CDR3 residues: CASSAGATYEQYF. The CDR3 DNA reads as TGTGCCAGCTCAGCAGGGGCAACCTACGAGCAGTACTTC.

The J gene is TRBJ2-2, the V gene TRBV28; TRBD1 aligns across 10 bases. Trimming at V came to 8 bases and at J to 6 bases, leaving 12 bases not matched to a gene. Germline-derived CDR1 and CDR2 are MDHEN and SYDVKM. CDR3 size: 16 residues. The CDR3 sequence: CASGLGQGMGAGELFF. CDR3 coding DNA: TGTGCCAGCGGATTGGGACAGGGGATGGGGGCCGGGGAGCTGTTTTTT.

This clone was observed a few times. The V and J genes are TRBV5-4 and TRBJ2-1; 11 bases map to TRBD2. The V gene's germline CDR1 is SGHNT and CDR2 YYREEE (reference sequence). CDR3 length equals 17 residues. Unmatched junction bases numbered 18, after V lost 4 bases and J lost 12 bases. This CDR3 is CASSPTVLAGGIMGQFF. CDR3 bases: TGTGCCAGCAGCCCCACGGTCCTAGCGGGAGGCATCATGGGGCAGTTCTTC.

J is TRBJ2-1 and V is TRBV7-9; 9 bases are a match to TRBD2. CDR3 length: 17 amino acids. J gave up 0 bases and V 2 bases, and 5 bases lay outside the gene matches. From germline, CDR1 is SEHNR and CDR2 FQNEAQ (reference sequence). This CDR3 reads CASSLKLTSGSYNEQFF. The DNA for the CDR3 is TGTGCCAGCAGCTTAAAACTGACTAGCGGCTCCTACAATGAGCAGTTCTTC.